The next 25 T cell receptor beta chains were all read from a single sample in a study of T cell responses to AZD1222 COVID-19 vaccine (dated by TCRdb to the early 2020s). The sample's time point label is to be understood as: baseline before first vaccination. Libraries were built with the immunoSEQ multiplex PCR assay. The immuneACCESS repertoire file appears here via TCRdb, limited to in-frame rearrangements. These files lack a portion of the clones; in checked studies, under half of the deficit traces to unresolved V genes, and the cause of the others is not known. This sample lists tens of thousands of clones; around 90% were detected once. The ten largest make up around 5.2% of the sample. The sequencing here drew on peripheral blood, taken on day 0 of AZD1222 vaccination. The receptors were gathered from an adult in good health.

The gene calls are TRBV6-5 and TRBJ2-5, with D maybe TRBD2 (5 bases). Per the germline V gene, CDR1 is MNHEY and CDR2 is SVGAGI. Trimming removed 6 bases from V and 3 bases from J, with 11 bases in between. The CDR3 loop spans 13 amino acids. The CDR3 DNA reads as TGTGCCAGCAGCCGGACTGGAAAAGAGACCCAGTACTTC. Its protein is CASSRTGKETQYF.

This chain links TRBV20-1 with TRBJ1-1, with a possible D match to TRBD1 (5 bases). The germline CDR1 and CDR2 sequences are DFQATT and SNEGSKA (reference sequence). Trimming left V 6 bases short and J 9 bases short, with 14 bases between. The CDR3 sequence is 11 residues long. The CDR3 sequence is CSAAAGEKAFF. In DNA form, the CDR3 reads TGCAGTGCCGCGGCGGGGGAAAAAGCTTTCTTT.

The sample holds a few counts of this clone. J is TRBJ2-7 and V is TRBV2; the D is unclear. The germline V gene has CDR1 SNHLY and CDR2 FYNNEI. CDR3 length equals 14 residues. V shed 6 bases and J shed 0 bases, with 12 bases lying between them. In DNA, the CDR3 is TGTGCCAGCAGGGACCGGGTCAGCTCCTACGAGCAGTACTTC. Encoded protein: CASRDRVSSYEQYF.

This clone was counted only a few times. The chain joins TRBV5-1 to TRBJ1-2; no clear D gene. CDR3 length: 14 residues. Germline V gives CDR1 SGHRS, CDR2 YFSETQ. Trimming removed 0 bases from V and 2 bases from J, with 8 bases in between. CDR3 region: CASSLGSLNYGYTF. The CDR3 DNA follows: TGCGCCAGCAGCTTGGGATCGCTGAACTATGGCTACACCTTC.

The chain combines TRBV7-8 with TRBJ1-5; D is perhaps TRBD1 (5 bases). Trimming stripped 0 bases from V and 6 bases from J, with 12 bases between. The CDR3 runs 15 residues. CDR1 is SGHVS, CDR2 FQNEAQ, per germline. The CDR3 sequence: CASSLASGGGQPQHF. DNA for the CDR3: TGTGCCAGCAGCTTAGCGTCCGGGGGTGGTCAGCCCCAGCATTTT.

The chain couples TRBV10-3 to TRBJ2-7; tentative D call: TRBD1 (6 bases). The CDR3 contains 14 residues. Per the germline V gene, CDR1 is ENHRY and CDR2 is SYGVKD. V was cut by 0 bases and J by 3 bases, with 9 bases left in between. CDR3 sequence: CAISESNRVYEQYF. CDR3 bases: TGTGCCATCAGTGAGTCGAACAGGGTCTACGAGCAGTACTTC.

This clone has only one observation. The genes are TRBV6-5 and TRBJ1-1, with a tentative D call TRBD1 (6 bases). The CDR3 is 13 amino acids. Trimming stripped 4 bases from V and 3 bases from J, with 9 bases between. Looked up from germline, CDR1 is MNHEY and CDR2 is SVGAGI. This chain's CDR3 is CASSSRTDTEAFF. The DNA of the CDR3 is TGTGCCAGCAGTTCTCGGACAGACACTGAAGCTTTCTTT.

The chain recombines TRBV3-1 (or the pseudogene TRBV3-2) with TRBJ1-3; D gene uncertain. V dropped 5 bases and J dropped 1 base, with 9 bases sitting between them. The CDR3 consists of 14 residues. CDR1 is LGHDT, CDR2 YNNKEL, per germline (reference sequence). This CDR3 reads CASSSSGSGNTIYF. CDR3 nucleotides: TGTGCCAGCAGCTCAAGCGGTTCTGGAAACACCATATATTTT.

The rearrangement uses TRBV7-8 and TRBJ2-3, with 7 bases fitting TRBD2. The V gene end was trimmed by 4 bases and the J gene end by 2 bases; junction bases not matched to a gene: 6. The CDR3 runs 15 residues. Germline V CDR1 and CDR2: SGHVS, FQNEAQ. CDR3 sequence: CASSWGRGVTDTQYF. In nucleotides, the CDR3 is TGTGCCAGCAGCTGGGGACGGGGGGTCACAGATACGCAGTATTTT.

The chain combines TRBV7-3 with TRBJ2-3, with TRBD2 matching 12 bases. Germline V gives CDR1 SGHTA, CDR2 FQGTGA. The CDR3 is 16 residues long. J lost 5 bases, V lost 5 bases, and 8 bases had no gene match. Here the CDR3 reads CASSPRLAGEEDTQYF. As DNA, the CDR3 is TGTGCCAGCAGCCCCAGACTAGCGGGGGAGGAAGATACGCAGTATTTT. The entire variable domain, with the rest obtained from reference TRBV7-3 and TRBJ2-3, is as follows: GAGVSQTPSNKVTEKGKYVELRCDPISGHTALYWYRQSLGQGPEFLIYFQGTGAADDSGLPNDRFFAVRPEGSVSTLKIQRTERGDSAVYLCASSPRLAGEEDTQYFGPGTRLTVL.

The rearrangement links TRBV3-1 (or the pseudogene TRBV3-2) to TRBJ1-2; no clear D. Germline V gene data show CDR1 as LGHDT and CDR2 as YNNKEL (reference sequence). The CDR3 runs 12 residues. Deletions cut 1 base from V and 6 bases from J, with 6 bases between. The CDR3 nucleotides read TGTGCCAGCAGCCAAGGGAGCCATGGCTACACCTTC. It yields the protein CASSQGSHGYTF.

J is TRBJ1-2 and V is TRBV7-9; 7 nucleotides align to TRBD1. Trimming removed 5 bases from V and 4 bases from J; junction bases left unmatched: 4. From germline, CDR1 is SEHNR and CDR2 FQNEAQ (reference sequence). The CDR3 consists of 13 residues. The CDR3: CASSAGQLYGYTF. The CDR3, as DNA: TGTGCCAGCAGCGCGGGACAGCTCTATGGCTACACCTTC.

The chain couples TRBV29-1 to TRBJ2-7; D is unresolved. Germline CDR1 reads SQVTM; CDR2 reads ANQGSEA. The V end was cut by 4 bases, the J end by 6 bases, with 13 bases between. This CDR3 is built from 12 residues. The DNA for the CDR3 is TGCAGCGTTGGGGCTGGTAAAAGCGAGCAGTACTTC. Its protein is CSVGAGKSEQYF.

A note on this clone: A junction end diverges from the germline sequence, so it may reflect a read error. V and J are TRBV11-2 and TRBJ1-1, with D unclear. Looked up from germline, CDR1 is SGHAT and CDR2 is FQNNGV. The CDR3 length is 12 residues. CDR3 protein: CASSLDESEAFF. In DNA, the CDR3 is TGTGCTAGCAGCTTAGATGAAAGTGAAGCTTTCTTT.

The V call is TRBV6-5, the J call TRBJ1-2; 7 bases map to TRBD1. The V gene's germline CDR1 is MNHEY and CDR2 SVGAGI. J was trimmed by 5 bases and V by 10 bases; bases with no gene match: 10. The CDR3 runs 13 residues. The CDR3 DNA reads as TGTGCCACCCTCGTGACAGGGCGGTATGGCTACACCTTC. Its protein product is CATLVTGRYGYTF.

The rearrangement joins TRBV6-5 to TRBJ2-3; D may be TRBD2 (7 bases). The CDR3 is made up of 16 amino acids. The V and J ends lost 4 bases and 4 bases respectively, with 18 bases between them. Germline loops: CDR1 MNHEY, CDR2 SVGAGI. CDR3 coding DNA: TGTGCCAGCAGTTGGGGGGGCGGGGGCCCTTCAGATACGCAGTATTTT. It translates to CASSWGGGGPSDTQYF.

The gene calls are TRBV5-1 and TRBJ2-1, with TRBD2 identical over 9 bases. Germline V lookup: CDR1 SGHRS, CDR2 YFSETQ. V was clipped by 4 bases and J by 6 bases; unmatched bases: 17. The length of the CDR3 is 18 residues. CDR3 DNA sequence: TGCGCCAGCAGCCCCCATGGGCGGGGGGGCCTGTACGGCAATGAGCAGTTCTTC. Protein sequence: CASSPHGRGGLYGNEQFF.

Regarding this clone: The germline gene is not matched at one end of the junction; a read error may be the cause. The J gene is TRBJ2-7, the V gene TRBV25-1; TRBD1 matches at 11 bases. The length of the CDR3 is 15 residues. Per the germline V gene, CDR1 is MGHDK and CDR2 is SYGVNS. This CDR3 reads CASSEAGTGGYGQYF. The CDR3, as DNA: TGTGCCAGCAGTGAGGCCGGGACAGGGGGATACGGGCAGTACTTC.

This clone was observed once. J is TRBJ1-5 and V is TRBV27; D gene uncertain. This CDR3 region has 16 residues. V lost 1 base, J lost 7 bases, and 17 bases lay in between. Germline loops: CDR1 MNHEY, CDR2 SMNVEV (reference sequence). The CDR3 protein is CASSLYPARAGQPQHF. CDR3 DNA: TGTGCCAGCAGTTTATATCCGGCTAGGGCTGGGCAGCCCCAGCATTTT.

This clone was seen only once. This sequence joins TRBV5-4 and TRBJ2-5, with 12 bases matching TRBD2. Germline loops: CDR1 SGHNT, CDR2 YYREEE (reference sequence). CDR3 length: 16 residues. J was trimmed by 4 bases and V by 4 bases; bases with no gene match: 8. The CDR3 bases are TGTGCCAGCAGCCAGGGACTAGCGGGTTCCCTAGAGACCCAGTACTTC. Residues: CASSQGLAGSLETQYF.

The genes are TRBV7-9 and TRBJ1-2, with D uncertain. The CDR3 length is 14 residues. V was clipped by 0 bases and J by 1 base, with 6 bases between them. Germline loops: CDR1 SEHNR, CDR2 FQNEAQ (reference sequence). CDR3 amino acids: CASSLASLNYGYTF. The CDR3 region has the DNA TGTGCCAGCAGCTTAGCAAGCCTTAACTATGGCTACACCTTC.

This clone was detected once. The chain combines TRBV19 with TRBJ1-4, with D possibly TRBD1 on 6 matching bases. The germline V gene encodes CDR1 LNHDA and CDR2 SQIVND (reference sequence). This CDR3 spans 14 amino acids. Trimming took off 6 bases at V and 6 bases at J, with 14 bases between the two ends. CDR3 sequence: CASSSGQLDEKLFF. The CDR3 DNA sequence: TGTGCCAGTAGCTCCGGACAGCTAGATGAAAAACTGTTTTTT. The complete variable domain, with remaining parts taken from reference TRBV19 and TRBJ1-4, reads DGGITQSPKYLFRKEGQNVTLSCEQNLNHDAMYWYRQDPGQGLRLIYYSQIVNDFQKGDIAEGYSVSREKKESFPLTVTSAQKNPTAFYLCASSSGQLDEKLFFGSGTQLSVL.

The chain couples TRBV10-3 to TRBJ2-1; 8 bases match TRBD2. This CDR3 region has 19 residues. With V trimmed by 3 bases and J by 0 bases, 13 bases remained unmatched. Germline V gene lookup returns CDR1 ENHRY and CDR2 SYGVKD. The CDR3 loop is CAISDSGSSGAISYNEQFF. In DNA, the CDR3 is TGTGCCATCAGTGACTCGGGGAGTAGCGGGGCGATCTCCTACAATGAGCAGTTCTTC.

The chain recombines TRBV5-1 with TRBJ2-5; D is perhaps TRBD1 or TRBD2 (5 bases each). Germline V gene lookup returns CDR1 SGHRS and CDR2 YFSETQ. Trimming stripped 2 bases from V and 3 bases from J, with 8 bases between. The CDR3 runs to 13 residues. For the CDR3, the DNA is TGCGCCAGCAGCTTTGAGGGGAAAGAGACCCAGTACTTC. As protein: CASSFEGKETQYF.

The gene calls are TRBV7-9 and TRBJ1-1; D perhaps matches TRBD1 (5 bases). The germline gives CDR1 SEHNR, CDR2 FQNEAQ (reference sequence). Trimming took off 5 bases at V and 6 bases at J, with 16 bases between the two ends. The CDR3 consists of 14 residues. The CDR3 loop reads CASSVLQVGAEAFF. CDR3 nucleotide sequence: TGTGCCAGCAGCGTACTACAGGTAGGGGCTGAAGCTTTCTTT. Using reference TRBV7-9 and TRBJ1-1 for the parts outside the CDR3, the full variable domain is DTGVSQNPRHKITKRGQNVTFRCDPISEHNRLYWYRQTLGQGPEFLTYFQNEAQLEKSRLLSDRFSAERPKGSFSTLEIQRTEQGDSAMYLCASSVLQVGAEAFFGQGTRLTVV.